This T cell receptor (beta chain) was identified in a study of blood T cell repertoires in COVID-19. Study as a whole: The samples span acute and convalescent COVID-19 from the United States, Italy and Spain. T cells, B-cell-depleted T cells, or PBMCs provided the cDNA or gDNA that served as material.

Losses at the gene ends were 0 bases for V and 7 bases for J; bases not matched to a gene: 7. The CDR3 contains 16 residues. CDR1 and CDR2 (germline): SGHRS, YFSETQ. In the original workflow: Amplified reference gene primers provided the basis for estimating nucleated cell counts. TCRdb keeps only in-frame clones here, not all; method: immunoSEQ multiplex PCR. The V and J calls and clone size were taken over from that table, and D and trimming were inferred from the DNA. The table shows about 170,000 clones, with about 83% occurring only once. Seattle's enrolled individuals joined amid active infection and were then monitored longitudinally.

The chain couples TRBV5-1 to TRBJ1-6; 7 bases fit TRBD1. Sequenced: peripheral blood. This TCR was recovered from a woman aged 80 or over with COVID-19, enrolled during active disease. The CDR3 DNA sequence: TGCGCCAGCAGCTTGGCGATCGGCAGGGGGAATTCACCCCTCCACTTT. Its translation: CASSLAIGRGNSPLHF.